The clone carrying this TCR beta chain was seen more than once but under ten times. What it recognizes is unknown. The V gene lost 4 bases and the J gene lost 6 bases, with 18 bases spanning the gap. Germline assignment: CDR1 SGHTA and CDR2 FQGNSA. This CDR3 has 15 amino acids. These data originate in a study of memory CD4+ T cells and cytomegalovirus serostatus. General study findings and limits: About 40% of the roughly 160 known CMV-associated TCRbeta sequences appeared in CD4+ memory.

The sort gate was single viable CD3+CD4+CD8-CD45RO+ cells for memory CD4+ T cells. After thawing, CD4+ T cells were positively selected. In the study's own analysis: After removing out-of-frame reads, 2.3 million or so distinct TCRbeta sequences remained. Measured with immunoSEQ multiplex PCR; TCRdb has only the in-frame clones, and not every one. The DNA was the basis for D and trimming; V, J and clone size are from that table. The sample has some 65,000 clones, around 80% seen once. V is TRBV7-2 and J is TRBJ1-1; weak D call: TRBD1 (5 bases). This receptor was obtained from an adult in good health and CMV-seronegative. Some clones in this sample may be carry-over from other donors' samples. Sequencing was carried out using memory CD4+ T cells from blood. The CDR3 sequence: CASSSRRGAGPEAFF. The CDR3 DNA is TGTGCCAGCAGCTCCCGGAGGGGCGCGGGCCCTGAAGCTTTCTTT.